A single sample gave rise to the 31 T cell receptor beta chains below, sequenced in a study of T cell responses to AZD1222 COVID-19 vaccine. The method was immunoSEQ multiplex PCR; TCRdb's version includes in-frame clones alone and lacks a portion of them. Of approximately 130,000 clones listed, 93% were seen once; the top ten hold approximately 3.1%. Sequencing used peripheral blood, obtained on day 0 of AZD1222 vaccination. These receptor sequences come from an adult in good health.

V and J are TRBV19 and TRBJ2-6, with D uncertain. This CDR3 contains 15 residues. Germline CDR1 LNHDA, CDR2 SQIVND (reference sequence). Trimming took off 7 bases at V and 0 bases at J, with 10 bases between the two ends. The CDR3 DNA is TGTGCCAGTACCGATAGGAACTCTGGGGCCAACGTCCTGACTTTC. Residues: CASTDRNSGANVLTF.

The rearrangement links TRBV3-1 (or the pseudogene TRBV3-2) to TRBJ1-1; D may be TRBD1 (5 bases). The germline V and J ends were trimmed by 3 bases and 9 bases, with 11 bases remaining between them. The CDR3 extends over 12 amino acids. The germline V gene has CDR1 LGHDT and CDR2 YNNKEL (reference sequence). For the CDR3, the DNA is TGTGCCAGCAGCCAGCCGGACAACAAAGCTTTCTTT. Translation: CASSQPDNKAFF.

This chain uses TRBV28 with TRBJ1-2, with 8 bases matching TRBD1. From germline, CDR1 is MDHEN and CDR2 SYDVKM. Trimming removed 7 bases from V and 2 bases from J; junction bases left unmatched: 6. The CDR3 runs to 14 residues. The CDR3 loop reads CASKGQDHNYGYTF. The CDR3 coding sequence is TGTGCCAGCAAGGGACAGGACCACAACTATGGCTACACCTTC.

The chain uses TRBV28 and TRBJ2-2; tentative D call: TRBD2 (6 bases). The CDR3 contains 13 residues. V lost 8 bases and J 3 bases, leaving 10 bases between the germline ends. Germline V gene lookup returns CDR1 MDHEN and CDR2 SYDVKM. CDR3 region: CASRDLYTGELFF. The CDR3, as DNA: TGTGCCAGCCGGGACTTATACACCGGGGAGCTGTTTTTT.

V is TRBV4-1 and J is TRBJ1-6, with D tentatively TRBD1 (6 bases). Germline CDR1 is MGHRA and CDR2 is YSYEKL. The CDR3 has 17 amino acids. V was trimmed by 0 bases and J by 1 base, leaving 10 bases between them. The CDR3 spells CASSQDLRGSYNSPLHF. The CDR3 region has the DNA TGCGCCAGCAGCCAAGATTTGAGGGGGTCCTATAATTCACCCCTCCACTTT.

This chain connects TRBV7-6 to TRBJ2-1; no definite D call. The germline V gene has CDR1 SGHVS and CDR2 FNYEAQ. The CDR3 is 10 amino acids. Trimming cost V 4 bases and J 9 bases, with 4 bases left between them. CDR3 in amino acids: CASSSGEQFF. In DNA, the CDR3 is TGTGCCAGCAGCTCTGGTGAGCAGTTCTTC.

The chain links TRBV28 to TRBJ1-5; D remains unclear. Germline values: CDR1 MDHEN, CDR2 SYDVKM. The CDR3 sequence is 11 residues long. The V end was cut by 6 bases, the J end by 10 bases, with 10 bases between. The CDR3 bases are TGTGCCAGCAGCCCGTTTGCACCCCAGCATTTT. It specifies CASSPFAPQHF.

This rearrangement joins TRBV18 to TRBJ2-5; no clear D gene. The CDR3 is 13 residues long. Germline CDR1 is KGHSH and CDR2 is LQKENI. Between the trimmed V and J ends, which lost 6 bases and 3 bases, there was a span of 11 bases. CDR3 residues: CASSSGSKETQYF. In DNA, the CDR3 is TGTGCCAGCTCCTCCGGGTCTAAAGAGACCCAGTACTTC.

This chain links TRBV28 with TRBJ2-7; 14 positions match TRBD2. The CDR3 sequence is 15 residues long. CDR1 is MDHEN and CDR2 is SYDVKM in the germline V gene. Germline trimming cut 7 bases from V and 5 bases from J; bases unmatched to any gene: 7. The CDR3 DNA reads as TGTGCCAGCAACCCTGGGACTAGCGGGAGCCACGAGCAGTACTTC. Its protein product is CASNPGTSGSHEQYF.

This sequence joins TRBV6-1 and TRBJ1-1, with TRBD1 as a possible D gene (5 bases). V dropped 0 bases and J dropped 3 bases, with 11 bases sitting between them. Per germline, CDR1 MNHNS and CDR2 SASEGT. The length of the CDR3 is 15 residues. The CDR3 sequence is CASSEAPDRHTEAFF. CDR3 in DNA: TGTGCCAGCAGTGAAGCGCCCGACAGACACACTGAAGCTTTCTTT.

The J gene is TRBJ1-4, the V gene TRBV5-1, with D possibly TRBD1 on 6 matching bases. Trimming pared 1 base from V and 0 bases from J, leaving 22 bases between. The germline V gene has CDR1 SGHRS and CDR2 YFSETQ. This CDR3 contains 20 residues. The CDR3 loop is CASSLSFGGGPVATNEKLFF. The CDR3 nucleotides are TGCGCCAGCAGCTTGTCTTTCGGCGGGGGCCCCGTTGCAACTAATGAAAAACTGTTTTTT.

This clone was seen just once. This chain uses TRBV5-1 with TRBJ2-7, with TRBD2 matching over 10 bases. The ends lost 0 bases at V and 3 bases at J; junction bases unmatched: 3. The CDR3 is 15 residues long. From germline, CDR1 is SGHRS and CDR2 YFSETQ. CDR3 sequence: CASSLVLAGDYEQYF. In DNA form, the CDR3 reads TGCGCCAGCAGCTTGGTTCTAGCGGGAGACTACGAGCAGTACTTC. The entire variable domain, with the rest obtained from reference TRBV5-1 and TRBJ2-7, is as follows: KAGVTQTPRYLIKTRGQQVTLSCSPISGHRSVSWYQQTPGQGLQFLFEYFSETQRNKGNFPGRFSGRQFSNSRSEMNVSTLELGDSALYLCASSLVLAGDYEQYFGPGTRLTVT.

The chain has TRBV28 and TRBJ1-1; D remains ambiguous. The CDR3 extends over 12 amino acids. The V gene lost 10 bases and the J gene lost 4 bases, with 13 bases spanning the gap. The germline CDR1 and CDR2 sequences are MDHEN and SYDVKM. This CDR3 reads CATRPSTTEAFF. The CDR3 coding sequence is TGTGCCACCCGCCCCTCCACCACTGAAGCTTTCTTT.

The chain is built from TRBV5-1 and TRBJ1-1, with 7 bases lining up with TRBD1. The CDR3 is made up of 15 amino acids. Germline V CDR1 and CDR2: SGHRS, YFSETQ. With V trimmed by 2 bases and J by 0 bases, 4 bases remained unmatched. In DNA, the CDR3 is TGCGCCAGCAGCTTAGGACAGGTCTTGAACACTGAAGCTTTCTTT. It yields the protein CASSLGQVLNTEAFF.

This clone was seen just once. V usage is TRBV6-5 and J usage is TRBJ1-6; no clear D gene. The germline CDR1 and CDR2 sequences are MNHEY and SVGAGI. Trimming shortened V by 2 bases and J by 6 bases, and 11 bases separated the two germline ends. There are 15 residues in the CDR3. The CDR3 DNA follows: TGTGCCAGCAGTTACAGGGAAATCGGTAATTCACCCCTCCACTTT. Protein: CASSYREIGNSPLHF.

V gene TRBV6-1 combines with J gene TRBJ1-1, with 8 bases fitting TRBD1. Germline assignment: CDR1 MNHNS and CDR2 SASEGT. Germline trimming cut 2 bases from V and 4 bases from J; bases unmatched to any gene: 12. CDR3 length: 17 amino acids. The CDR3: CASSELLGGQGPTEAFF. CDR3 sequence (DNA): TGTGCCAGCAGTGAATTGTTGGGCGGACAGGGTCCCACTGAAGCTTTCTTT.

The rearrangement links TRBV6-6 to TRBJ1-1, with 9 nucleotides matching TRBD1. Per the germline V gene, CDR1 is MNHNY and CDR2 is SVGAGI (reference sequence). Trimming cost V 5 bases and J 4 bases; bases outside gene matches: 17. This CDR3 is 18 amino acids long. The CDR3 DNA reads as TGTGCCAGCAGTCAGAGGACAGGGGACCTCCTCAGGGGCACTGAAGCTTTCTTT. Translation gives CASSQRTGDLLRGTEAFF.

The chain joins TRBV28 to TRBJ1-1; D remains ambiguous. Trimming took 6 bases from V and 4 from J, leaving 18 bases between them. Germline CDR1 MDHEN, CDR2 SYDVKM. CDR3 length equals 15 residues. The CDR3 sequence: CASSLQVRGATEAFF. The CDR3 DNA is TGTGCCAGCAGCTTGCAGGTAAGAGGTGCCACTGAAGCTTTCTTT.

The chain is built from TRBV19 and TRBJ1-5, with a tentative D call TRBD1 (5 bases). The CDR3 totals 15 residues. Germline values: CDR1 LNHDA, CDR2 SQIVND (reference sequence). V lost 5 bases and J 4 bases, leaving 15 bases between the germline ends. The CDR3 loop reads CASSVVAGLNQPQHF. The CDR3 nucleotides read TGTGCCAGTAGTGTGGTAGCAGGGCTAAATCAGCCCCAGCATTTT.

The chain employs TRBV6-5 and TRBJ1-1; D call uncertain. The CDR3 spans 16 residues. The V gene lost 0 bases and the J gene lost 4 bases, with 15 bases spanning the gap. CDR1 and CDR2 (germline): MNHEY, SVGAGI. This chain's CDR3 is CASSYSIPGMSTEAFF. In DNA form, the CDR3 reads TGTGCCAGCAGTTACTCGATCCCGGGTATGAGCACTGAAGCTTTCTTT.

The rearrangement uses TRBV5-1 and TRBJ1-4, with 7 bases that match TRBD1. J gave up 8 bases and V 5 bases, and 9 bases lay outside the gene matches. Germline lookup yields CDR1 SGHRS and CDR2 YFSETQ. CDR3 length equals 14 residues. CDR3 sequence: CASRLGGFNEKLFF. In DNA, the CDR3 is TGCGCCAGCAGATTAGGGGGCTTTAACGAAAAACTGTTTTTT.

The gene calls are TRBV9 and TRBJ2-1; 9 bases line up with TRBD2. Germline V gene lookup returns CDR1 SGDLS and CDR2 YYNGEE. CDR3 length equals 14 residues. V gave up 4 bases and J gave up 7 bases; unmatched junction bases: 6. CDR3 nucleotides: TGTGCCAGCAGCCCGGGACTAGCATTTAATGAGCAGTTCTTC. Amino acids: CASSPGLAFNEQFF.

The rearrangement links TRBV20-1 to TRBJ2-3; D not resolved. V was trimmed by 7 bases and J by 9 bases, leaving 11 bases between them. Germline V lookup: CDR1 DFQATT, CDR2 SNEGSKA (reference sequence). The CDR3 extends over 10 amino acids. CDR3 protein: CSVTYRTQYF. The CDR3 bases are TGCAGTGTGACCTACCGGACGCAGTATTTT.

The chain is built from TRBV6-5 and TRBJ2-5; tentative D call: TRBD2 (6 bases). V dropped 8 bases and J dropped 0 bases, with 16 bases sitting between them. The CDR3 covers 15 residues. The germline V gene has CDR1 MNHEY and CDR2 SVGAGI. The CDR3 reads CASPDRLGNQETQYF. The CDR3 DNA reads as TGTGCCAGCCCTGACCGACTAGGCAACCAAGAGACCCAGTACTTC.

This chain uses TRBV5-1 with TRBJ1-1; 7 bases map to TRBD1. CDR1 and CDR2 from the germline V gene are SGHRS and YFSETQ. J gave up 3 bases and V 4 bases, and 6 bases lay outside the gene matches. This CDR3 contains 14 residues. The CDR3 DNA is TGCGCCAGCAGCGGGGGACAGCAGGACACTGAAGCTTTCTTT. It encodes CASSGGQQDTEAFF.

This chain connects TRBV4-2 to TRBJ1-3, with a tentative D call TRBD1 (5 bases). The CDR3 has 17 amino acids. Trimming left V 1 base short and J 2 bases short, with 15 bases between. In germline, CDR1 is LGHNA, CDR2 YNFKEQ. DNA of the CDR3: TGTGCCAGCAGCCAAGGACCCCTCAGGGAACCTGGAAACACCATATATTTT. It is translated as CASSQGPLREPGNTIYF.

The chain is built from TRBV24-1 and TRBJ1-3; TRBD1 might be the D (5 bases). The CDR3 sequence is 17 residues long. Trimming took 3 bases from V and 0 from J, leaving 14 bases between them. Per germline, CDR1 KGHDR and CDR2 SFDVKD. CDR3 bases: TGTGCCACCAGTGATGGGGGTCTCGGTAGCTCTGGAAACACCATATATTTT. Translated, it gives CATSDGGLGSSGNTIYF.

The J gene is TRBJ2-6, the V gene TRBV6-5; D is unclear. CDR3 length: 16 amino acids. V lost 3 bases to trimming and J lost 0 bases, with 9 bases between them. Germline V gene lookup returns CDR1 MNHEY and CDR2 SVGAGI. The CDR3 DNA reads TGTGCCAGCAGTTATAATGACAACTCTGGGGCCAACGTCCTGACTTTC. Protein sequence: CASSYNDNSGANVLTF.

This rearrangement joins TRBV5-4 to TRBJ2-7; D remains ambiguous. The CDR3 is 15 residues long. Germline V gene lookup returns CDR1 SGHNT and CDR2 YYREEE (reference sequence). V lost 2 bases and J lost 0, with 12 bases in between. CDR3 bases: TGTGCCAGCAGCTTCGGCAGGAAAGTCTCCTACGAGCAGTACTTC. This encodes CASSFGRKVSYEQYF.

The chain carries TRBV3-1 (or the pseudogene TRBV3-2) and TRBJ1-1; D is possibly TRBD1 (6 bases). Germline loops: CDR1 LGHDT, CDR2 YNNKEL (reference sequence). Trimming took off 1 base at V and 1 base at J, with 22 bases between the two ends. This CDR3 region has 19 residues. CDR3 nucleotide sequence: TGTGCCAGCAGCCAAGTATACCCGGCAGGGGCGAAAAAGAACACTGAAGCTTTCTTT. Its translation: CASSQVYPAGAKKNTEAFF.

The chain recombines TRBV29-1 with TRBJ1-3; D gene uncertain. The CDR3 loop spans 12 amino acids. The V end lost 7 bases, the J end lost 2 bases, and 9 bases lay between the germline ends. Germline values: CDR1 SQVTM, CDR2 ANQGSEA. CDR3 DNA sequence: TGCAGCGGGGGAGAGGCTGGAAACACCATATATTTT. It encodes CSGGEAGNTIYF.